These T cell receptor beta chains were read from a single sample in a study of PD-1 blockade in classical Hodgkin lymphoma. Assay used: immunoSEQ multiplex PCR; TCRdb lists only in-frame clones, some missing. The table shows 40,000 to 45,000 clones, with roughly 78% occurring only once. This material consisted of peripheral blood mononuclear cells (PBMCs), taken at baseline. The source of these receptors is a human donor with classical Hodgkin lymphoma. The CDR3 runs from the conserved cysteine through the conserved F or W. The order of the fields is CDR3 protein, CDR3 DNA, V gene, D gene, clone size, J gene. A D gene is named only where the DNA matches it firmly. Expanded clones are given a class, and other clones once, few, many or no size at all.

CDR3aa: CASSLTGQSNTEAFF; CDR3nt: TGTGCCAGCAGCTTAACGGGACAATCGAACACTGAAGCTTTCTTT; v_gene: TRBV7-2; d_gene: NA; abundance: NA; j_gene: TRBJ1-1
CDR3aa: CAWRPTGRYTGELFF; CDR3nt: TGTGCCTGGAGACCCACTGGAAGGTACACCGGGGAGCTGTTTTTT; v_gene: TRBV30; d_gene: NA; abundance: NA; j_gene: TRBJ2-2
CDR3aa: CASSPPRADPSGANVLTF; CDR3nt: TGTGCCAGCTCACCACCGCGCGCAGATCCCTCTGGGGCCAACGTCCTGACTTTC; v_gene: TRBV18; d_gene: NA; abundance: NA; j_gene: TRBJ2-6
CDR3aa: CASSSGDSPLHF; CDR3nt: TGTGCCAGCTCGTCGGGGGATTCACCCCTCCACTTT; v_gene: TRBV18; d_gene: NA; abundance: NA; j_gene: TRBJ1-6
CDR3aa: CASGLVQRGIYSNQPQHF; CDR3nt: TGTGCTAGTGGTTTGGTACAAAGAGGGATCTATAGCAATCAGCCCCAGCATTTT; v_gene: TRBV12-5; d_gene: NA; abundance: NA; j_gene: TRBJ1-5
CDR3aa: CASSLGGGGGAKIYNEQFF; CDR3nt: TGTGCCAGCAGCTTAGGCGGAGGGGGCGGGGCTAAGATCTACAATGAGCAGTTCTTC; v_gene: TRBV13; d_gene: NA; abundance: NA; j_gene: TRBJ2-1
CDR3aa: CASSWAVHGETQYF; CDR3nt: TGTGCCAGCAGCTGGGCAGTCCACGGTGAGACCCAGTACTTC; v_gene: TRBV5-8; d_gene: NA; abundance: NA; j_gene: TRBJ2-5
CDR3aa: CASSQFSVGYDKNIQYF; CDR3nt: TGCGCCAGCAGCCAATTTTCCGTGGGGTATGACAAAAACATTCAGTACTTC; v_gene: TRBV4-3; d_gene: NA; abundance: few; j_gene: TRBJ2-4
CDR3aa: CASSQDTGKLFF; CDR3nt: TGTGCCAGCAGCCAAGATACAGGTAAACTGTTTTTT; v_gene: TRBV4-2; d_gene: NA; abundance: NA; j_gene: TRBJ1-4
CDR3aa: CASSRRGGAETQYF; CDR3nt: TGTGCCAGCAGCCGACGGGGAGGGGCTGAGACCCAGTACTTC; v_gene: TRBV7-8; d_gene: TRBD2; abundance: NA; j_gene: TRBJ2-5
CDR3aa: CASSYGTSQGYTF; CDR3nt: TGTGCCAGCAGTTACGGGACAAGTCAGGGCTACACCTTC; v_gene: TRBV6-6; d_gene: NA; abundance: NA; j_gene: TRBJ1-2
CDR3aa: CASSHVSSGEKYF; CDR3nt: TGTGCCAGCAGCCATGTTTCTAGCGGGGAGAAGTATTTT; v_gene: TRBV4-2; d_gene: TRBD2; abundance: NA; j_gene: TRBJ2-3
CDR3aa: CASSLDRGGETQYF; CDR3nt: TGTGCCAGCAGCTTAGATAGGGGCGGGGAGACCCAGTACTTC; v_gene: TRBV7-8; d_gene: NA; abundance: NA; j_gene: TRBJ2-5
CDR3aa: CASRLGSTYNEQFF; CDR3nt: TGTGCCAGCAGGCTCGGGAGCACCTACAATGAGCAGTTCTTC; v_gene: TRBV27; d_gene: NA; abundance: NA; j_gene: TRBJ2-1